The present TCR beta chain was sequenced within a study of shared clonotypes between healthy human individuals. Study-wide results and caveats: The sharing of about 5% of naive CD4 clonotypes was seen across a handful of donors. The genetic and exposure-history diversity represented was limited by few donors.

About this clone: Its antigen is unknown.

TCRdb's table, derived via immunoSEQ multiplex PCR, lists solely in-frame clones and lacks some. The sample has some 2.3 million clones; over 85% are singletons. The CDR3 is 14 amino acids. Germline V CDR1 and CDR2: KGHSH, LQKENI. V lost 1 base and J 4 bases, leaving 10 bases between the germline ends. The sequence came from a man aged 18 to 29 in good health. Some clones in this sample may be carry-over from other donors' samples. This chain uses TRBV18 with TRBJ1-1; D not certain. The material sequenced was naive CD4+ T cells from PBMCs. Regarding subset: CD45RA+ positively selected. The CDR3 loop is CASSPLAEGTEAFF. CDR3 DNA sequence: TGTGCCAGCTCACCACTGGCGGAGGGCACTGAAGCTTTCTTT.